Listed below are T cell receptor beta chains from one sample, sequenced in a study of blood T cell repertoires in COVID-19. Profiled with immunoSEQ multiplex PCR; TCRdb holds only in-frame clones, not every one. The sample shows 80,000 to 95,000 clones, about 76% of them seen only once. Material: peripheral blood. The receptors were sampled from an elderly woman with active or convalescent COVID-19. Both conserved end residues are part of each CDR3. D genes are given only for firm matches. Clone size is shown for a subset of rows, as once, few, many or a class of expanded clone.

cdr3_aa: CASSGSGTEDEKLFF; cdr3_nt: TGCGCCAGCAGCGGCTCCGGGACAGAAGATGAAAAACTGTTTTTT; d_call: TRBD1; clone_size: NA; j_call: TRBJ1-4; v_call: TRBV5-1
cdr3_aa: CASSLMRDRVFSELEAFF; cdr3_nt: TGTGCCAGCAGTCTAATGAGGGACAGGGTATTCTCTGAGTTGGAAGCTTTCTTT; d_call: TRBD1; clone_size: NA; j_call: TRBJ1-1; v_call: TRBV6-4
cdr3_aa: CASSVGGGANYGYTF; cdr3_nt: TGTGCCAGCAGCGTGGGAGGAGGCGCAAACTATGGCTACACCTTC; d_call: NA; clone_size: NA; j_call: TRBJ1-2; v_call: TRBV9
cdr3_aa: CASSQTGGGNTIYF; cdr3_nt: TGTGCCAGCAGCCAGACCGGGGGAGGAAACACCATATATTTT; d_call: NA; clone_size: NA; j_call: TRBJ1-3; v_call: TRBV7-2
cdr3_aa: CASSIQPGLGGSPLHF; cdr3_nt: TGTGCCAGTAGTATCCAACCCGGGCTCGGAGGTTCACCCCTCCACTTT; d_call: NA; clone_size: many; j_call: TRBJ1-6; v_call: TRBV19
cdr3_aa: CASSLVASGKTQYF; cdr3_nt: TGTGCCAGCAGCTTAGTCGCGTCCGGGAAGACCCAGTACTTC; d_call: NA; clone_size: NA; j_call: TRBJ2-5; v_call: TRBV7-2
cdr3_aa: CASSQERGTTDTQYF; cdr3_nt: TGCGCCAGCAGCCAAGAGCGGGGGACCACAGATACGCAGTATTTT; d_call: TRBD2; clone_size: NA; j_call: TRBJ2-3; v_call: TRBV5-1
cdr3_aa: CASSLAGGENSPLHF; cdr3_nt: TGCGCCAGCAGCTTGGCTGGGGGCGAGAATTCACCCCTCCACTTT; d_call: NA; clone_size: medium-sized; j_call: TRBJ1-6; v_call: TRBV5-1
cdr3_aa: CASSPSGFLAGNTIYF; cdr3_nt: TGTGCCAGCAGCCCATCGGGGTTCTTGGCTGGAAACACCATATATTTT; d_call: NA; clone_size: NA; j_call: TRBJ1-3; v_call: TRBV7-3
cdr3_aa: CAWASGGASGETQYF; cdr3_nt: TGTGCCTGGGCTAGCGGGGGGGCCTCTGGAGAGACCCAGTACTTC; d_call: TRBD2; clone_size: NA; j_call: TRBJ2-5; v_call: TRBV30
cdr3_aa: CASSQSTTGVQGNTIYF; cdr3_nt: TGCGCCAGCAGCCAATCTACCACAGGGGTCCAAGGAAACACCATATATTTT; d_call: TRBD1; clone_size: NA; j_call: TRBJ1-3; v_call: TRBV4-3
cdr3_aa: CASSVDPGYTYRFSGANVLTF; cdr3_nt: TGTGCCAGCAGCGTAGATCCGGGGTACACCTACCGTTTTTCTGGGGCCAACGTCCTGACTTTC; d_call: NA; clone_size: NA; j_call: TRBJ2-6; v_call: TRBV9
cdr3_aa: CASSLRATEAFF; cdr3_nt: TGTGCCAGCTCACTCAGGGCCACTGAAGCTTTCTTT; d_call: NA; clone_size: NA; j_call: TRBJ1-1; v_call: TRBV18
cdr3_aa: CASSLRQGAGGYGYTF; cdr3_nt: TGTGCCAGCAGTTTACGACAGGGGGCAGGAGGATATGGCTACACCTTC; d_call: TRBD1; clone_size: few; j_call: TRBJ1-2; v_call: TRBV27
cdr3_aa: CACQRGAYNEQFF; cdr3_nt: TGTGCCTGCCAACGGGGGGCCTACAATGAGCAGTTCTTC; d_call: TRBD2; clone_size: NA; j_call: TRBJ2-1; v_call: TRBV30
cdr3_aa: CASNPILAGDDEQYF; cdr3_nt: TGTGCCAGCAACCCGATACTAGCGGGGGACGACGAGCAGTACTTC; d_call: TRBD2; clone_size: NA; j_call: TRBJ2-7; v_call: TRBV2
cdr3_aa: CASNQQGRDTQYF; cdr3_nt: TGCGCCAGCAATCAGCAGGGGAGAGATACGCAGTATTTT; d_call: NA; clone_size: once; j_call: TRBJ2-3; v_call: TRBV5-1
cdr3_aa: CASSYDWNTEAFF; cdr3_nt: TGTGCCAGCAGTTACGACTGGAACACTGAAGCTTTCTTT; d_call: NA; clone_size: NA; j_call: TRBJ1-1; v_call: TRBV6-2/TRBV6-3
cdr3_aa: CASSLRGTNTGELFF; cdr3_nt: TGTGCCAGCAGCTTGAGGGGGACGAACACCGGGGAGCTGTTTTTT; d_call: NA; clone_size: NA; j_call: TRBJ2-2; v_call: TRBV5-4
cdr3_aa: CASSLGGATNEKLFF; cdr3_nt: TGTGCCAGCAGTTTGGGGGGGGCAACTAATGAAAAACTGTTTTTT; d_call: NA; clone_size: few; j_call: TRBJ1-4; v_call: TRBV28
cdr3_aa: CASSYSHNEKLFF; cdr3_nt: TGTGCCAGCAGTTACTCACATAATGAAAAACTGTTTTTT; d_call: NA; clone_size: NA; j_call: TRBJ1-4; v_call: TRBV6-5
cdr3_aa: CASSLGLLTGELFF; cdr3_nt: TGTGCCAGCAGCTTAGGTCTACTAACCGGGGAGCTGTTTTTT; d_call: NA; clone_size: NA; j_call: TRBJ2-2; v_call: TRBV7-2
cdr3_aa: CASSSQTGGNQPQHF; cdr3_nt: TGTGCCAGCAGTTCACAGACAGGTGGAAATCAGCCCCAGCATTTT; d_call: NA; clone_size: once; j_call: TRBJ1-5; v_call: TRBV28
cdr3_aa: CASSVVVEGTGELFF; cdr3_nt: TGTGCCAGCAGCGTAGTAGTGGAGGGAACCGGGGAGCTGTTTTTT; d_call: NA; clone_size: NA; j_call: TRBJ2-2; v_call: TRBV9
cdr3_aa: CASSQELQVVGADTQYF; cdr3_nt: TGTGCCAGCAGCCAAGAATTGCAAGTGGTCGGGGCAGATACGCAGTATTTT; d_call: NA; clone_size: once; j_call: TRBJ2-3; v_call: TRBV3-1/TRBV3-2
cdr3_aa: CASSLGQLNTEAFF; cdr3_nt: TGTGCCAGCAGCCTGGGACAGTTAAACACTGAAGCTTTCTTT; d_call: TRBD1; clone_size: NA; j_call: TRBJ1-1; v_call: TRBV3-1/TRBV3-2
cdr3_aa: CASSQGLAVYQETQYF; cdr3_nt: TGCGCCAGCAGCCAAGGTCTAGCGGTATACCAAGAGACCCAGTACTTC; d_call: TRBD2; clone_size: NA; j_call: TRBJ2-5; v_call: TRBV4-1
cdr3_aa: CAWSPLLGQGAHNEQFF; cdr3_nt: TGTGCCTGGAGTCCTTTACTTGGGCAGGGGGCCCACAATGAGCAGTTCTTC; d_call: TRBD1; clone_size: NA; j_call: TRBJ2-1; v_call: TRBV30
cdr3_aa: CASRASVNSPLHF; cdr3_nt: TGTGCCAGCAGAGCGTCGGTTAATTCACCCCTCCACTTT; d_call: NA; clone_size: once; j_call: TRBJ1-6; v_call: TRBV27
cdr3_aa: CASSQVGGTGELFF; cdr3_nt: TGCGCCAGCAGCCAAGTCGGGGGTACCGGGGAGCTGTTTTTT; d_call: NA; clone_size: NA; j_call: TRBJ2-2; v_call: TRBV4-3
cdr3_aa: CASSLVFGANVLTF; cdr3_nt: TGTGCCAGCAGCTTAGTATTCGGGGCCAACGTCCTGACTTTC; d_call: NA; clone_size: many; j_call: TRBJ2-6; v_call: TRBV7-2
cdr3_aa: CATSGGAVSGNEQFF; cdr3_nt: TGTGCCACCAGCGGGGGGGCCGTGTCGGGCAATGAGCAGTTCTTC; d_call: TRBD2; clone_size: NA; j_call: TRBJ2-1; v_call: TRBV6-2/TRBV6-3
cdr3_aa: CASSPRTGASGELFF; cdr3_nt: TGTGCCAGCAGCCCCCGGACAGGGGCGAGCGGGGAGCTGTTTTTT; d_call: TRBD1; clone_size: once; j_call: TRBJ2-2; v_call: TRBV7-9